These T cell receptor beta chains were read from a single sample in a study of early T cells in non-severe SARS-CoV-2 infection. MiXCR was run by TCRdb on the 5' RACE reads, yielding one entry per CDR3 protein. In the table there are tens of thousands of distinct CDR3 sequences, around 4% of which are singletons. The sample comprised whole blood. Receptors were obtained from an adult who was a healthcare worker with PCR-confirmed SARS-CoV-2 infection or an uninfected control (not recorded which). CDR3s include the opening cysteine and the closing phenylalanine or tryptophan. The D gene is left open where the match is weak. Clone size appears in some rows only: once, few, many, or a class for an expanded clone.

>TRBD2|TRBV7-3|15|TRBJ2-1|many
TGTGCCAGCAGCCGGACTAGCGGGGGGAGGATTGAGCAGTTCTTC
CASSRTSGGRIEQFF
>NA|TRBV29-1|14|TRBJ1-5|many
TGCAGCGCCTTTGAACCGGCCTCCAATCAGCCCCAGCATTTT
CSAFEPASNQPQHF
>NA|TRBV5-1|15|TRBJ1-1|few
TGCGCCAGCAGCTTGGTTGGCGGAGCGAACACTGAAGCTTTCTTT
CASSLVGGANTEAFF
>TRBD2|TRBV6-2/TRBV6-3|16|TRBJ2-7|many
TGTGCCAGCAGTCGAGGGACTAGCGGGAGGGCTTACGAGCAGTACTTC
CASSRGTSGRAYEQYF
>NA|TRBV7-2|14|TRBJ1-1|many
TGTGCCAGCAGCCGAGCAGGGGCGTCCACTGAAGCTTTCTTT
CASSRAGASTEAFF
>NA|TRBV7-9|12|TRBJ1-1|medium-sized
TGTGCCAGCAGCTTAGATTCCACAGAGGCTTTCTTT
CASSLDSTEAFF
>TRBD2|TRBV24-1|17|TRBJ2-2|many
TGTGCCACCAGTGAGGTCTCTAGCGGGATAAACACCGGGGAGCTGTTTTTT
CATSEVSSGINTGELFF
>TRBD1|TRBV6-2/TRBV6-3|17|TRBJ1-5|NA
TGTGCCAGCAGTTACTCCGGGACAGGAATAAGCAATCAGCCCCAGCATTTT
CASSYSGTGISNQPQHF
>NA|TRBV3-1|13|TRBJ1-6|few
TGTGCCAGCAGCCAAGTGGATGAGGCACCCCTCCACTTT
CASSQVDEAPLHF
>NA|TRBV24-1|15|TRBJ1-4|NA
TGTGCCACCAGTGATTCACAAGCAACTAATGAAAAACTGTTTTTT
CATSDSQATNEKLFF
>TRBD2|TRBV28|16|TRBJ2-3|NA
TGTGCCAGCAGTCCAGCTACGGGAGGGCGGGCAGATACGCAGTATTTT
CASSPATGGRADTQYF
>NA|TRBV19|12|TRBJ2-5|many
TGTGCCAGTATAGACAGGCAAGAGACCCAGTACTTC
CASIDRQETQYF
>TRBD2|TRBV7-6|15|TRBJ2-7|many
TGTGCCAGCAGCTTCCGTAGCGGGACATCCTACGAGCAGTACTTC
CASSFRSGTSYEQYF
>TRBD2|TRBV6-1|15|TRBJ2-7|many
TGTGCCAGCTCCCTGGGGGGAGGGGCACCTTTCGAGCAGTACTTC
CASSLGGGAPFEQYF
>NA|TRBV11-3|15|TRBJ2-1|NA
TGTGCCAGCAGCCCATGGGGGGTACCCTACAATGAGCAGTTCTTC
CASSPWGVPYNEQFF
>NA|TRBV4-3|12|TRBJ2-3|many
TGCGCCAGCAGCCAAGGTGGGGATACGCAGTATTTT
CASSQGGDTQYF
>NA|TRBV7-9|15|TRBJ2-2|few
TGTGCCAGCAGCTTAATGGGTTCATTGACCGGGGAGCTGTTTTTT
CASSLMGSLTGELFF
>NA|TRBV6-5|13|TRBJ1-5|many
TGTGCCAGCAGTTACGGAGCGTCGGGGCCCCAGCATTTT
CASSYGASGPQHF
>TRBD1|TRBV5-1|21|TRBJ1-2|many
TGCGCCAGCAGCCGCGGGGCCCGGGACAGGGGCGATCCGAATTATAACTATGGCTACACCTTC
CASSRGARDRGDPNYNYGYTF
>NA|TRBV6-2/TRBV6-3|13|TRBJ2-5|many
TGTGCCAGCAGTTACTCCTTCCAAGAGACCCAGTACTTC
CASSYSFQETQYF
>TRBD2|TRBV29-1|14|TRBJ2-2|many
TGCAGCGCCGGAGCGGGAGATGGGGCCGGGGAGCTGTTTTTT
CSAGAGDGAGELFF
>NA|TRBV21-1|16|TRBJ2-5|many
TGTGCCAGCAGCAAAGCGCGTCACTTAAGGCAAGAGACCCAGTACTTC
CASSKARHLRQETQYF
>NA|TRBV7-9|17|TRBJ1-1|NA
TGTGCCAGCAGCTCGACCATCAGGAACGGAAGGATCGCTGAAGCTTTCTTT
CASSSTIRNGRIAEAFF
>NA|TRBV29-1|16|TRBJ2-3|many
TGCAGTTCCGGCCCAGAGTGGGGGCGGAGAACAGATACGCAGTATTTT
CSSGPEWGRRTDTQYF
>NA|TRBV7-8|15|TRBJ2-5|few
TGTGCCAGCAGCCCGACGACCGGATTCCGGGAGACCCAGTACTTC
CASSPTTGFRETQYF
>TRBD2|TRBV10-3|13|TRBJ2-3|many
TGTGCCACCCGGACTAGCGGGATGGATACGCAGTATTTT
CATRTSGMDTQYF
>NA|TRBV3-1|11|TRBJ2-1|many
TGTGCCAGCAGCCAAGGGGGTGAGATTCTCTTC
CASSQGGEILF
>TRBD1|TRBV7-3|14|TRBJ2-1|NA
TGTGCCAGCAGCTTGAGACAGGGGAACAATGAGCAGTTCTTC
CASSLRQGNNEQFF
>NA|TRBV7-2|14|TRBJ1-6|many
TGTGCCAGCAGCTTACGGGACAAGGGGTCACCCCTCCACTTT
CASSLRDKGSPLHF
>NA|TRBV10-3|13|TRBJ2-3|many
TGTGCCATCGGCGGAAGAGAGGCAGATACGCAGTATTTT
CAIGGREADTQYF
>TRBD2|TRBV11-2|15|TRBJ2-1|NA
TGTGCCAGCAGCCCCCCGGGGGGGGGTTGGGGTGAGCAGTTCTTC
CASSPPGGGWGEQFF